A selection of T cell receptor beta chains follows, all from one sample in a study of shared clonotypes between healthy human individuals. Using immunoSEQ multiplex PCR, the repertoire was profiled, and TCRdb retains in-frame clones only, with some absent. The profile shows about 2.1 million clones, just over 90% of them singletons. Specimen: naive CD8+ T cells from PBMCs. These receptors originate from a young man in good health. Some clones in this sample may be carry-over from other donors' samples. Both conserved end residues are part of each CDR3. Fields, in order: V gene, J gene, clone size, CDR3 protein. A row's size may be missing; if present it is once, few, many or a size class.

V gene: TRBV28
J gene: TRBJ2-4
clone size: once
CDR3 protein: CASSFWRGAKNIQYF

V gene: TRBV7-3
J gene: TRBJ2-7
clone size: once
CDR3 protein: CASSLVYGTSGYEQYF

V gene: TRBV6-4
J gene: TRBJ2-1
clone size: -
CDR3 protein: CASSEGSYNEQFF

V gene: TRBV9
J gene: TRBJ2-3
clone size: -
CDR3 protein: CASSVAGEGDTQYF

V gene: TRBV27
J gene: TRBJ2-1
clone size: -
CDR3 protein: CASWSASGDNEQFF

V gene: TRBV19
J gene: TRBJ1-1
clone size: -
CDR3 protein: CASSFFGQNTEAFF

V gene: TRBV7-2
J gene: TRBJ1-5
clone size: -
CDR3 protein: CASSPAGYQPQHF

V gene: TRBV11-2
J gene: TRBJ2-7
clone size: -
CDR3 protein: CASSSGTGLFYEQYF

V gene: TRBV20-1
J gene: TRBJ2-7
clone size: -
CDR3 protein: CSARDLWEQYF

V gene: TRBV9
J gene: TRBJ2-7
clone size: -
CDR3 protein: CASSAGTSGSYEQYF

V gene: TRBV7-9
J gene: TRBJ2-2
clone size: -
CDR3 protein: CASRMGQGPAGELFF

V gene: TRBV28
J gene: TRBJ2-1
clone size: once
CDR3 protein: CASSFVAYNEQFF

V gene: TRBV10-1
J gene: TRBJ1-5
clone size: -
CDR3 protein: CASSTTGVNQPQHF

V gene: TRBV9
J gene: TRBJ2-7
clone size: -
CDR3 protein: CASSAFLETAYEQYF

V gene: TRBV4-3
J gene: TRBJ2-7
clone size: -
CDR3 protein: CASSPGRESYEQYF

V gene: TRBV5-6
J gene: TRBJ1-6
clone size: -
CDR3 protein: CASSLGIWTGEDSPLHF

V gene: TRBV6-5
J gene: TRBJ2-2
clone size: -
CDR3 protein: CASSYFQTAGELFF

V gene: TRBV29-1
J gene: TRBJ2-3
clone size: -
CDR3 protein: CSGRGTGSADTQYF

V gene: TRBV27
J gene: TRBJ1-5
clone size: -
CDR3 protein: CASSLGISNQPQHF

V gene: TRBV9
J gene: TRBJ2-2
clone size: -
CDR3 protein: CASSPRPYSGGGELFF

V gene: TRBV28
J gene: TRBJ1-4
clone size: -
CDR3 protein: CASSLPALFSATNEKLFF

V gene: TRBV7-9
J gene: TRBJ2-4
clone size: -
CDR3 protein: CASSLALVGIAKNIQYF

V gene: TRBV11-2
J gene: TRBJ2-7
clone size: -
CDR3 protein: CASSLTTSGTYEQYF

V gene: TRBV27
J gene: TRBJ1-2
clone size: once
CDR3 protein: CASSLSRRGPYGYTF

V gene: TRBV7-8
J gene: TRBJ1-5
clone size: once
CDR3 protein: CASSLTGYQPQHF

V gene: TRBV7-9
J gene: TRBJ1-2
clone size: few
CDR3 protein: CASSSRDSYGYTF

V gene: TRBV29-1
J gene: -
clone size: -
CDR3 protein: CSATQGDEQYF

V gene: TRBV14
J gene: TRBJ1-2
clone size: once
CDR3 protein: CASSSDSPNYGYTF

V gene: TRBV27
J gene: TRBJ2-7
clone size: -
CDR3 protein: CASSSDSPYEQYF

V gene: TRBV7-2
J gene: TRBJ2-1
clone size: -
CDR3 protein: CASSPGLFTNEQFF

V gene: TRBV28
J gene: TRBJ2-5
clone size: -
CDR3 protein: CASSSGIQETQYF

V gene: TRBV5-1
J gene: TRBJ2-7
clone size: -
CDR3 protein: CASSHGSGSYEQYF

V gene: TRBV27
J gene: TRBJ2-7
clone size: -
CDR3 protein: CASSPLAGGPFEQYF

V gene: TRBV2
J gene: TRBJ2-3
clone size: once
CDR3 protein: CASSDARTHLDTDTQYF

V gene: TRBV4-1
J gene: TRBJ1-1
clone size: -
CDR3 protein: CASSPSTGGEGSEAFF

V gene: TRBV5-1
J gene: TRBJ2-6
clone size: -
CDR3 protein: CASSPSSGANVLTF

V gene: TRBV9
J gene: TRBJ2-3
clone size: -
CDR3 protein: CASSPRQGVSTDTQYF

V gene: TRBV7-2
J gene: TRBJ2-1
clone size: -
CDR3 protein: CASSSQTSGRPPSYNEQFF

V gene: TRBV2
J gene: TRBJ2-7
clone size: -
CDR3 protein: CASSYSQGATSYEQYF

V gene: TRBV5-4
J gene: TRBJ1-2
clone size: -
CDR3 protein: CASSSPQGENPGQYTF

V gene: TRBV29-1
J gene: TRBJ1-2
clone size: -
CDR3 protein: CSVEDRVGNYGYTF

V gene: TRBV7-3
J gene: TRBJ1-4
clone size: -
CDR3 protein: CASSFPLRRADEKLFF

V gene: TRBV5-4
J gene: TRBJ2-2
clone size: -
CDR3 protein: CASKMERAGETGELFF

V gene: TRBV11-2
J gene: TRBJ1-1
clone size: -
CDR3 protein: CASSLWGNTEAFF

V gene: TRBV7-6
J gene: TRBJ2-7
clone size: -
CDR3 protein: CASSSPWGAEAYEQYF

V gene: TRBV18
J gene: TRBJ1-1
clone size: -
CDR3 protein: CASSPPDRVWTEAFF

V gene: TRBV28
J gene: TRBJ2-3
clone size: -
CDR3 protein: CASSFRGLAGEDTQYF

V gene: TRBV6-1
J gene: TRBJ2-7
clone size: once
CDR3 protein: CASSEHTGTGVPYEQYF

V gene: TRBV14
J gene: TRBJ1-2
clone size: -
CDR3 protein: CASSQRDRGPNYGYTF

V gene: TRBV7-9
J gene: TRBJ2-5
clone size: -
CDR3 protein: CASSVRARETQYF

V gene: TRBV4-1
J gene: TRBJ2-2
clone size: -
CDR3 protein: CASSQPGTPGELFF

V gene: TRBV11-1
J gene: TRBJ2-1
clone size: -
CDR3 protein: CASSLSWTGGQNNEQFF

V gene: TRBV7-9
J gene: TRBJ2-1
clone size: -
CDR3 protein: CASVAGQGVNEQFF